The 12 T cell receptor beta chains reported below all come from one sample, sequenced in a study of early T cells in non-severe SARS-CoV-2 infection. MiXCR, applied by TCRdb to the 5' RACE reads, yields one record per CDR3 protein. This table has about 39,000 distinct CDR3 sequences, approximately 7.1% appearing once. Material for sequencing was whole blood. Receptor source: an adult who was a healthcare worker with PCR-confirmed SARS-CoV-2 infection or an uninfected control (not recorded which).

The table lists this clonotype with many counts. The chain joins TRBV5-4 to TRBJ2-1, with D tentatively TRBD1 (6 bases). The CDR3 sequence is 16 residues long. The germline gives CDR1 SGHNT, CDR2 YYREEE (reference sequence). The germline V and J ends were trimmed by 0 bases and 6 bases, with 16 bases remaining between them. The CDR3 protein is CASSLGQGFLFNEQFF. The CDR3 bases are TGTGCCAGCAGCTTGGGGCAGGGGTTTCTCTTCAATGAGCAGTTCTTC.

This clonotype showed up many times. CDR3 bases: TGTGCCAGCAGTTTACCCCCGGGACGCCAGCATTTT. This encodes CASSLPPGRQHF. The chain recombines TRBV6-2 or TRBV6-3 with TRBJ1-5; possible D gene TRBD1, 5 bases. Germline V gene data show CDR1 as MNHEY and CDR2 as SVGEGT. The V gene lost 4 bases and the J gene lost 12 bases, with 13 bases spanning the gap. This CDR3 comprises 12 residues.

This sequence joins TRBV11-2 and TRBJ1-1, with D maybe TRBD1 (6 bases). CDR3 length equals 15 residues. Germline V gives CDR1 SGHAT, CDR2 FQNNGV. The ends were cut back, 1 base at V and 7 bases at J, with 16 bases in the middle. The CDR3 is CASSLVGQGTDEAFF. The DNA of the CDR3 is TGTGCCAGCAGCTTAGTGGGCCAGGGGACTGATGAAGCTTTCTTT. The full variable domain, its missing parts supplied by reference TRBV11-2 and TRBJ1-1, is EAGVAQSPRYKIIEKRQSVAFWCNPISGHATLYWYQQILGQGPKLLIQFQNNGVVDDSQLPKDRFSAERLKGVDSTLKIQPAKLEDSAVYLCASSLVGQGTDEAFFGQGTRLTVV.

This clonotype has at least ten counts. The gene calls are TRBV7-9 and TRBJ1-6, with TRBD1 matching over 7 bases. This CDR3 comprises 15 residues. Germline CDR1 and CDR2: SEHNR and FQNEAQ (reference sequence). With 0 bases clipped from V and 8 bases from J, the junction kept 4 bases outside the gene matches. The CDR3 nucleotides are TGTGCCAGCAGCTTAGCAGGGGGCAAGGATTCACCCCTCCACTTT. Its protein is CASSLAGGKDSPLHF.

The table lists this clonotype with a few counts. Compared with germline, one end of the junction differs, possibly owing to a read error. V is TRBV7-7 and J is TRBJ2-7; 9 bases align to TRBD1. This CDR3 comprises 15 residues. CDR1 is SSHAT, CDR2 FNYEAQ, per germline (reference sequence). The CDR3 coding sequence is TGTGCTAGCAGCCTGGGACAGGGCCTCTCCTACGAGCAGTACTTC. The encoded protein is CASSLGQGLSYEQYF.

This clonotype has only a few counts. This rearrangement joins TRBV7-9 to TRBJ1-1; D is perhaps TRBD1 (5 bases). V was clipped by 5 bases and J by 3 bases, with 16 bases between them. CDR3 length equals 15 residues. Germline-derived CDR1 and CDR2 are SEHNR and FQNEAQ (reference sequence). The CDR3 region has the DNA TGTGCCAGCAGCCGAGAAGGGACGAGGGACACTGAAGCTTTCTTT. This codes for CASSREGTRDTEAFF.

This clonotype turned up a few times. This rearrangement joins TRBV5-1 to TRBJ2-5, with D unclear. The CDR3 sequence is 12 residues long. Trimming removed 1 base at V and 5 bases at J, with 6 bases between. In germline, CDR1 is SGHRS, CDR2 YFSETQ. Written as DNA, the CDR3 is TGCGCCAGCAGCTTGAATGGGGAGACCCAGTACTTC. Amino acid sequence: CASSLNGETQYF.

This chain joins TRBV20-1 and TRBJ1-1, with D unresolved. The CDR3 extends over 15 amino acids. Trimming pared 5 bases from V and 0 bases from J, leaving 16 bases between. Per germline, CDR1 DFQATT and CDR2 SNEGSKA (reference sequence). CDR3 nucleotide sequence: TGCAGTGCTCCTTCCTGGACCGCGATGAACACTGAAGCTTTCTTT. Residues: CSAPSWTAMNTEAFF.

The chain links TRBV3-2 to TRBJ1-1; TRBD1 reflects the table's D call only, with no check against the DNA. TRBV3-2 is designated a pseudogene. CDR3 size: 14 residues. This CDR3 reads CASSSDRGGAEAFF. DNA for the CDR3: TGTGCCAGCAGCTCGGACAGGGGAGGAGCTGAAGCTTTCTTT.

This clonotype was seen a handful of times. The chain links TRBV6-5 to TRBJ1-2; D gene unclear. Germline CDR1 and CDR2: MNHEY and SVGAGI. V lost 2 bases and J 4 bases, leaving 5 bases between the germline ends. The CDR3 has 12 residues. CDR3 protein: CASSYGSYGYTF. DNA for the CDR3: TGTGCCAGCAGTTACGGGTCCTATGGCTACACCTTC.

This clonotype was detected a few times. The chain has TRBV10-1 and TRBJ1-2, with D hard to call. The CDR3 has 12 residues. Germline CDR1 reads WNHNN; CDR2 reads SYGVQD (reference sequence). V lost 8 bases and J lost 0, with 7 bases in between. CDR3 region: CASGPSNYGYTF. The CDR3 DNA is TGCGCCAGCGGCCCTTCTAACTATGGCTACACCTTC.

CDR3 sequence (DNA): TGTGCCAGCAGTGCCTACAGGAGCCCGATTTTCGACGAGCAGTACTTC. It encodes CASSAYRSPIFDEQYF. The chain uses TRBV27 and TRBJ2-7, with TRBD1 as a possible D gene (5 bases). The CDR3 extends over 16 amino acids. V was trimmed by 5 bases and J by 5 bases, leaving 22 bases between them. Germline lookup yields CDR1 MNHEY and CDR2 SMNVEV (reference sequence).